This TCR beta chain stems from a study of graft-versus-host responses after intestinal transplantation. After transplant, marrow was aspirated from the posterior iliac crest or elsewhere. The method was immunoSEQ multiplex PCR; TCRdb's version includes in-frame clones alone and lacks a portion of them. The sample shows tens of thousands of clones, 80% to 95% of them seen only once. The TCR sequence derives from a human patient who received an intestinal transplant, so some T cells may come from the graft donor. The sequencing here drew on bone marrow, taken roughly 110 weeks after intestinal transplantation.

CDR3 nucleotide sequence: TGCGCCAGCAGTGAGTCGAGGGACGGGGGAACTGAAGCTTTCTTT. As protein: CASSESRDGGTEAFF. This sequence joins TRBV10-1 and TRBJ1-1; weak D call: TRBD1 (5 bases). The V and J ends lost 0 bases and 5 bases respectively, with 13 bases between them. This CDR3 spans 15 amino acids. Germline V gene lookup returns CDR1 WNHNN and CDR2 SYGVQD (reference sequence).